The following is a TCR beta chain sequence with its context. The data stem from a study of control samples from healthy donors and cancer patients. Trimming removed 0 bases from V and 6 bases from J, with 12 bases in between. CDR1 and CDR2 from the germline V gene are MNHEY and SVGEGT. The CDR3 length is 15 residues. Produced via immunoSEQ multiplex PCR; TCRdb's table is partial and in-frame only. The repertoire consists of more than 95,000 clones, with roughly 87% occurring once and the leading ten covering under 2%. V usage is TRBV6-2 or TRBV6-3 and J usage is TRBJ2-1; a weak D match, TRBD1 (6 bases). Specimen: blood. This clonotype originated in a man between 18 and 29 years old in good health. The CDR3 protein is CASSYSELTGNEQFF. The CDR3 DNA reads TGTGCCAGCAGTTACTCCGAATTGACAGGCAATGAGCAGTTCTTC.